This TCR beta chain was captured in a study of circulating and synovial CD4+ cells in juvenile arthritis. Study-wide findings and caveats: Compared with bulk blood, circulating pathogenic-like lymphocytes shared substantially more CDR3 sequences with synovial T cells. Vbeta family usage analysis did not detect the pathogenic-like versus bulk difference. CPL versus bulk CD4 samples: T cell genome counts differed by at least an order of magnitude.

Samples derive from patients with active juvenile idiopathic arthritis. The length of the CDR3 is 15 residues. The germline CDR1 and CDR2 sequences are MDHEN and SYDVKM. V shed 10 bases and J shed 2 bases, with 18 bases lying between them. Using immunoSEQ multiplex PCR, the repertoire was profiled, and TCRdb retains in-frame clones only, with some absent. Of about 33,000 clones in the sample, roughly 95% were seen once. About this clone: Its cognate antigen is unknown.

Sequenced input: CD4+ T cells from blood. This chain uses TRBV28 with TRBJ1-5; tentative D call: TRBD1 (5 bases). This receptor was taken from a human donor with juvenile idiopathic arthritis. The CDR3 coding sequence is TGTGCCACCCGCGCGGGGACCTGGCGCAATCAGCCCCAGCATTTT. Amino acids: CATRAGTWRNQPQHF.